This T cell receptor beta chain is from a study of blood T cell repertoires in COVID-19. The length of the CDR3 is 14 residues. Germline loops: CDR1 LGHNA, CDR2 YSLEER. Trimming took 0 bases from V and 3 from J, leaving 5 bases between them. Profiled with immunoSEQ multiplex PCR; TCRdb holds only in-frame clones, not every one. The table records about 330,000 clones, roughly 86% of them present only once. Material for sequencing was PBMCs or T cells enriched from blood (not recorded which). The receptor was isolated from a woman between 25 and 40 years old who had recovered from COVID-19. V usage is TRBV4-3 and J usage is TRBJ2-2; D ambiguous. CDR3: CASSQDEDTGELFF. The CDR3 nucleotides are TGCGCCAGCAGCCAAGATGAGGACACCGGGGAGCTGTTTTTT.